This T cell receptor beta chain emerged from a study of Graves' ophthalmopathy and Graves' hyperthyroidism. Study as a whole: Peripheral blood was collected at initial diagnosis, before any treatment.

Beta-chain TCR CDR3 regions were amplified from RNA transcripts. The workflow started with a first-round RT-PCR run with HTBI primers and then moved on to a second-round multiplex PCR. TCRdb independently ran MiXCR on the multiplex PCR reads; one entry per CDR3 protein. The sample yields around 400,000 distinct CDR3 sequences, about 21% seen once. This clonotype has just a few counts. The antigen is unknown. V lost 3 bases to trimming and J lost 0 bases, with 15 bases between them. The CDR3 consists of 17 residues. Germline CDR1 is MGHRA and CDR2 is YSYEKL. Study observations and caveats: The blood repertoire also included most expanded thyroid clonotypes above 0.001 frequency. Discriminating ophthalmopathy from stable hyperthyroidism, a 13-signature model attained a sensitivity of about 90% and a specificity of approximately 77%.

This clonotype was obtained from a woman aged 18-30 years with stable Graves' hyperthyroidism. This chain connects TRBV4-1 to TRBJ2-4; perhaps TRBD1 as D (5 bases). The sample consisted of peripheral blood. The CDR3 is CASSHPTDPLAKNIQYF. CDR3 DNA: TGCGCCAGCAGCCACCCGACAGATCCACTAGCCAAAAACATTCAGTACTTC.